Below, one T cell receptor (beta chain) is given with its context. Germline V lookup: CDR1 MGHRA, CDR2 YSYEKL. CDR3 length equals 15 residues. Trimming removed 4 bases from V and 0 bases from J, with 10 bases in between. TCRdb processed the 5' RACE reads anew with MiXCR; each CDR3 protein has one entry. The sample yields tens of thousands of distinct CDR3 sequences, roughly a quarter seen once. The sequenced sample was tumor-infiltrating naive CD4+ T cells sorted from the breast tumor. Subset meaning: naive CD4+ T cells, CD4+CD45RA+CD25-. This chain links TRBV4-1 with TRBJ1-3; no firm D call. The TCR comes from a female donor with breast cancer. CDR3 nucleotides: TGCGCCAGCAGCCGTACAGCTATCTCTGGAAACACCATATATTTT. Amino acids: CASSRTAISGNTIYF.